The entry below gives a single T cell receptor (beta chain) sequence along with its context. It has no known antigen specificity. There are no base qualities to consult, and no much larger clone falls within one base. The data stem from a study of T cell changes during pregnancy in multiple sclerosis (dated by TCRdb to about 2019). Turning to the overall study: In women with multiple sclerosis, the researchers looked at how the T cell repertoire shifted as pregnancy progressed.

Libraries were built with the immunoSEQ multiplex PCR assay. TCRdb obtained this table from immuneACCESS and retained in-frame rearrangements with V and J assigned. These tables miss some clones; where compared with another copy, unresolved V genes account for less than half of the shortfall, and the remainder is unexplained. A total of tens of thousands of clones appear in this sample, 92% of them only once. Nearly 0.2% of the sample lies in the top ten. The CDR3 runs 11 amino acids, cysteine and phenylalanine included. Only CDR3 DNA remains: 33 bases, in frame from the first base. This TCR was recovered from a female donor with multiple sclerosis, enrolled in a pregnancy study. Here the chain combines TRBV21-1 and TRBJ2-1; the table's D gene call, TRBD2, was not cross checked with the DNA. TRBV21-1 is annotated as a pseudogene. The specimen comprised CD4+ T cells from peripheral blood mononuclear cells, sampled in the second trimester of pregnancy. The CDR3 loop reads CASPSGGRRIF. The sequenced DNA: TGTGCCAGCCCTTCGGGGGGACGGAGAATCTTC.